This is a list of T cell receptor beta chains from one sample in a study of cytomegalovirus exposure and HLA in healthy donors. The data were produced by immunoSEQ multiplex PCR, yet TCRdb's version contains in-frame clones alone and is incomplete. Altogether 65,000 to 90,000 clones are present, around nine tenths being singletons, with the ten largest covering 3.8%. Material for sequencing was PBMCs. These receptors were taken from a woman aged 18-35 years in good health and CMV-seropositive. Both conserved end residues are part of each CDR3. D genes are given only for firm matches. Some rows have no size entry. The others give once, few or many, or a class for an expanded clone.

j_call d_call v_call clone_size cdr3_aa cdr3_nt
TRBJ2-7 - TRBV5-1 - CASSLLGGTSSLEQYF TGCGCCAGCAGCTTGCTCGGAGGAACGTCTAGTCTCGAGCAGTACTTC
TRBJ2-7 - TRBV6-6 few CASSYSAGSSYEQYF TGTGCCAGCAGTTACTCAGCGGGTAGCTCCTACGAGCAGTACTTC
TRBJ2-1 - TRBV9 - CASSPRGGSINEQFF TGTGCCAGCAGTCCGAGGGGGGGCTCGATCAATGAGCAGTTCTTC
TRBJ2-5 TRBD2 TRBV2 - CASRATSGGVQETQYF TGTGCCAGCAGAGCGACTAGCGGGGGGGTTCAAGAGACCCAGTACTTC
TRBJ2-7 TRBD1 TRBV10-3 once CAIKGQGVSYEQYF TGTGCCATCAAGGGGCAGGGGGTAAGTTACGAGCAGTACTTC
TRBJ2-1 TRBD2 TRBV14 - CASSQDFRGRTIF TGTGCCAGCAGCCAAGATTTCCGCGGGAGGACGATCTTC
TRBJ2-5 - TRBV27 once CASLEAPGAETQYF TGTGCCAGCCTGGAGGCGCCGGGAGCGGAGACCCAGTACTTC
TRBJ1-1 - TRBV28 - CASSPSIANTEAFF TGTGCCAGCAGTCCTAGCATAGCGAACACTGAAGCTTTCTTT
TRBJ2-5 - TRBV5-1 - CASSWVGETQYF TGCGCCAGCAGCTGGGTCGGGGAGACCCAGTACTTC
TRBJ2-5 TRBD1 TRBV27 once CASSGLGQYQETQYF TGTGCCAGCAGCGGCCTGGGACAGTACCAAGAGACCCAGTACTTC
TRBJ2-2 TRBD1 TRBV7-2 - CASSLPRTGNTGELFF TGTGCCAGCAGCTTACCCAGGACAGGCAACACCGGGGAGCTGTTTTTT
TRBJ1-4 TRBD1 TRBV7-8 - CASSLVGQGAIHEKLFF TGTGCCAGCAGCTTAGTAGGGCAGGGGGCGATTCATGAAAAACTGTTTTTT
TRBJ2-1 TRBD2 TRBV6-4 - CASSEASGTYNEQFF TGTGCCAGCAGTGAAGCTAGCGGAACCTACAATGAGCAGTTCTTC
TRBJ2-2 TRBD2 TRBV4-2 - CASSQDWREYTGELFF TGTGCCAGCAGCCAAGATTGGCGGGAGTACACCGGGGAGCTGTTTTTT
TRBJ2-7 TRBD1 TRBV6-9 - CASKTGTDYEQYF TGTGCCAGCAAGACCGGGACAGACTACGAGCAGTACTTC
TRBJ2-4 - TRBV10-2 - CASRERLEKNIQYF TGCGCCAGCCGTGAGAGACTAGAAAAAAACATTCAGTACTTC
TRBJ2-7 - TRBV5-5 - CASSPRPELVYEQYF TGTGCCAGCAGCCCCCGTCCTGAACTAGTCTACGAGCAGTACTTC
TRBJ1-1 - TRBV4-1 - CASSQDGGAVNTEAFF TGCGCCAGCAGCCAAGATGGGGGGGCGGTGAACACTGAAGCTTTCTTT
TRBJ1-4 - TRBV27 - CASSLGGQPNEKLFF TGTGCCAGCAGTTTAGGAGGACAGCCTAATGAAAAACTGTTTTTT
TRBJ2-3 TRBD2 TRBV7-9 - CASKIGGSSTDTQYF TGTGCCAGCAAGATCGGGGGGTCTAGCACAGATACGCAGTATTTT
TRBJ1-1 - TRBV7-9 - CASSLTDPNTEAFF TGTGCCAGCAGCCTGACAGACCCGAACACTGAAGCTTTCTTT
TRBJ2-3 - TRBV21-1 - CASSPVAEPSTDTQYF TGTGCCAGCAGCCCTGTAGCGGAACCTAGCACAGATACGCAGTATTTT
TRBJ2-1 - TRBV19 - CASSIRSRNEQFF TGTGCCAGTAGTATTCGGTCCCGAAATGAGCAGTTCTTC
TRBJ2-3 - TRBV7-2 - CASSLVGFYTDTQYF TGTGCCAGCAGCTTAGTCGGGTTCTACACAGATACGCAGTATTTT
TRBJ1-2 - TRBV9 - CASSGPLDRMSPNYGYTF TGTGCCAGCAGCGGACCCCTAGACAGGATGTCGCCTAACTATGGCTACACCTTC
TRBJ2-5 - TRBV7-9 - CASSPHPVGGKETQYF TGTGCCAGCAGCCCCCACCCTGTTGGGGGGAAGGAGACCCAGTACTTC
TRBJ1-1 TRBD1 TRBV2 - CASVVTGGDTEAFF TGTGCCAGCGTAGTGACAGGGGGTGACACTGAAGCTTTCTTT
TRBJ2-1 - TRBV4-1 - CASSQHAGYNEQFF TGCGCCAGCAGCCAACACGCGGGGTACAATGAGCAGTTCTTC
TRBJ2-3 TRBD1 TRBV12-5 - CASGLALRDRGPDTQYF TGTGCTAGTGGTTTGGCACTCCGGGACAGGGGCCCAGATACGCAGTATTTT
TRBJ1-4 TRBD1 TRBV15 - CATSRDSGTGGEKLFF TGTGCCACCAGCAGAGATTCTGGGACAGGGGGAGAAAAACTGTTTTTT
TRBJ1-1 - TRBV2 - CASSTGTHTEAFF TGTGCCAGCAGCACAGGGACCCACACTGAAGCTTTCTTT
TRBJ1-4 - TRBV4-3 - CASSPVRVKNEKLFF TGCGCCAGCAGCCCGGTCAGGGTTAAAAATGAAAAACTGTTTTTT
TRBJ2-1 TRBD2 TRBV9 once CASSVDLAGSYNEQFF TGTGCCAGCAGCGTAGATCTAGCGGGATCCTACAATGAGCAGTTCTTC
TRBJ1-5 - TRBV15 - CATSRDLARGSNSNQPQHF TGTGCCACCAGCAGAGATCTTGCCAGGGGAAGTAATAGCAATCAGCCCCAGCATTTT
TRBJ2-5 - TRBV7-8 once CASSTGTLQETQYF TGTGCCAGCAGCACCGGGACACTCCAAGAGACCCAGTACTTC
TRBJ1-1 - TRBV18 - CASSPSGTEAFF TGTGCCAGCTCACCATCGGGGACTGAAGCTTTCTTT
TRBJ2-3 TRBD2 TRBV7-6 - CASSPDQSGTSGKDTQYF TGTGCCAGCAGCCCAGACCAATCCGGGACTAGCGGGAAGGATACGCAGTATTTT
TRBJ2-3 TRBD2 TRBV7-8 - CASRGLASGLAVTDTQYF TGTGCCAGCAGGGGGCTTGCTTCCGGACTAGCGGTCACAGATACGCAGTATTTT
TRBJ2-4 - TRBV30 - CAWSVGVGPKNIQYF TGTGCCTGGAGTGTAGGGGTAGGACCCAAAAACATTCAGTACTTC
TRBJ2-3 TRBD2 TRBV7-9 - CASSSGLAGSGGTQYF TGTGCCAGCAGCTCTGGACTAGCGGGGTCGGGGGGTACGCAGTATTTT
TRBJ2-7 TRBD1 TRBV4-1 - CASSQGAGTGGEQYF TGCGCCAGCAGCCAAGGTGCCGGGACAGGGGGCGAGCAGTACTTC
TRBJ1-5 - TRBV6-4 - CANLPGWPYSNQPQHF TGTGCCAACCTACCGGGTTGGCCATATAGCAATCAGCCCCAGCATTTT
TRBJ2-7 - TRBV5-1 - CASSRQGYEQYF TGCGCCAGCTCTCGTCAGGGCTACGAGCAGTACTTC
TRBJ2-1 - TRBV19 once CASSTQGPSIRNEQFF TGTGCCAGTAGTACACAGGGCCCCAGTATTCGGAATGAGCAGTTCTTC
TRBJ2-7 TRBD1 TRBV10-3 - CAISEETGGTYEQYF TGTGCCATCAGTGAGGAGACAGGGGGCACCTACGAGCAGTACTTC
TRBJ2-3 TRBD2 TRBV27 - CASSPLGLAGIADTQYF TGTGCCAGCAGTCCCCTGGGACTAGCGGGAATAGCAGATACGCAGTATTTT
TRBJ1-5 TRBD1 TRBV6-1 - CASSADRGEAQPQHF TGTGCCAGCAGTGCGGACAGGGGAGAGGCTCAGCCCCAGCATTTT
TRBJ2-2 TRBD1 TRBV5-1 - CASSSTGWTGELFF TGCGCCAGCAGCTCGACAGGGTGGACCGGGGAGCTGTTTTTT
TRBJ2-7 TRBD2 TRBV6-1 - CASSEAGGISYEQYF TGTGCCAGCAGTGAAGCGGGAGGGATCTCCTACGAGCAGTACTTC
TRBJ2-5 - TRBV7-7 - CASSLSIGSKETQYF TGTGCTAGCAGCTTATCGATTGGCAGTAAAGAGACCCAGTACTTC
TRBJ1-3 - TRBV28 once CASSLPARSSGNTIYF TGTGCCAGCAGTTTACCCGCCCGGTCCTCTGGAAACACCATATATTTT
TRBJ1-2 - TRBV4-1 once CASSQNGLSPSGYTF TGCGCCAGCAGCCAAAATGGACTATCACCCAGTGGCTACACCTTC
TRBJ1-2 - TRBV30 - CAWTNINNYGYTF TGTGCCTGGACGAACATTAATAACTATGGCTACACCTTC
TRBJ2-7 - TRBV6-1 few CASSEAVDSRYEQYF TGTGCCAGCAGTGAAGCGGTGGACAGTCGGTACGAGCAGTACTTC
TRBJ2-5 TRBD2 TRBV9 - CASSARETGLAGKETQYF TGTGCCAGCAGCGCCCGGGAAACAGGACTAGCGGGTAAAGAGACCCAGTACTTC
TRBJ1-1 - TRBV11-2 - CASSPGDSTEAFF TGTGCCAGCAGCCCCGGGGATAGCACTGAAGCTTTCTTT
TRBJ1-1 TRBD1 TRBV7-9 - CASTSPPGGRAEAFF TGTGCCAGCACCTCCCCACCAGGGGGGCGAGCTGAAGCTTTCTTT
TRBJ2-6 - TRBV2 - CASSGRGSGANVLTF TGTGCCAGCAGTGGTCGGGGCTCTGGGGCCAACGTCCTGACTTTC
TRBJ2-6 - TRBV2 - CAIRDNSGANVLTF TGTGCCATCCGAGACAACTCGGGGGCCAACGTCCTGACTTTC
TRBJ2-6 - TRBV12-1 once CASSQMDSSGGANVLTF TGTGCCAGCAGCCAGATGGACAGCTCAGGGGGGGCCAACGTCCTGACTTTC